Listed here are 31 T cell receptor beta chains from one sample, sequenced in a study of brain metastases from non-small cell lung cancer. Libraries were prepared by immunoSEQ multiplex PCR; TCRdb keeps only in-frame clonotypes and omits some of them. The table has roughly 4,100 clones, about 86% seen once; the top ten hold approximately 5%. Sequencing was performed on tumor-adjacent normal tissue. The receptors here all came from a donor over 35 with non-small cell lung cancer.

The chain uses TRBV7-8 and TRBJ1-6; D possibly corresponds to TRBD1 (6 bases). Germline values: CDR1 SGHVS, CDR2 FQNEAQ. Between the trimmed V and J ends, which lost 7 bases and 7 bases, there was a span of 14 bases. The CDR3 extends over 14 amino acids. CDR3 bases: TGTGCCAGCACCGCCGGGGGGCCGAATTCACCCCTCCACTTT. Protein product: CASTAGGPNSPLHF.

The chain employs TRBV7-2 and TRBJ2-3; TRBD2 matches at 8 bases. Germline values: CDR1 SGHTA, CDR2 FQGNSA. The CDR3 has 17 amino acids. With V trimmed by 5 bases and J by 8 bases, 18 bases remained unmatched. CDR3: CASSLSAGGGGQVTQYF. CDR3 bases: TGTGCCAGCAGCCTCTCCGCCGGGGGGGGAGGGCAAGTTACGCAGTATTTT.

The rearrangement uses TRBV9 and TRBJ2-1; 7 nucleotides match TRBD1. V dropped 1 base and J dropped 5; count of bases not matched to a gene: 3. The CDR3 loop spans 14 amino acids. The V gene's germline CDR1 is SGDLS and CDR2 YYNGEE. The DNA of the CDR3 is TGTGCCAGCAGCGTACTACAGGGGAACAATGAGCAGTTCTTC. It encodes CASSVLQGNNEQFF.

The rearrangement uses TRBV3-1 (or the pseudogene TRBV3-2) and TRBJ1-1; 7 nucleotides align to TRBD1. The CDR3 is made up of 14 amino acids. CDR1 LGHDT and CDR2 YNNKEL come from the germline V gene (reference sequence). V shed 5 bases, J shed 0 bases, and the junction held 3 bases outside the gene matches. In nucleotides, the CDR3 is TGTGCCAGCAGCTTTGGACAGGTGAACACTGAAGCTTTCTTT. Amino acids: CASSFGQVNTEAFF.

The chain recombines TRBV14 with TRBJ2-2; D is unresolved. Trimming took off 1 base at V and 3 bases at J, with 3 bases between the two ends. CDR3 length: 13 amino acids. Germline values: CDR1 SGHDN, CDR2 FVKESK. The CDR3 region is CASSQVYTGELFF. The CDR3 DNA reads as TGTGCCAGCAGCCAAGTGTACACCGGGGAGCTGTTTTTT.

As concerns this clone: The junction departs from the called germline gene at one end, perhaps through a read error. The chain employs TRBV5-6 and TRBJ2-1; 11 bases align to TRBD2. Per germline, CDR1 SGHDT and CDR2 YYEEEE. The CDR3 is 12 amino acids. CDR3 sequence reads: CASSTPLAGEVF. The CDR3 DNA reads as TGTGCCAGCAGCACCCCACTAGCGGGAGAGGTCTTC.

V and J are TRBV12-3 or TRBV12-4 and TRBJ2-2; D is unresolved. The CDR3 extends over 12 amino acids. V was trimmed by 3 bases and J by 7 bases, leaving 6 bases between them. CDR3 bases: TGTGCCAGCAGTTTTCAGAGCGGGGAGCTGTTTTTT. This gives the protein CASSFQSGELFF.

The J gene is TRBJ1-1, the V gene TRBV6-5; D unresolved. The CDR3 runs to 12 residues. CDR1 and CDR2 from the germline V gene are MNHEY and SVGAGI. V was cut by 6 bases and J by 1 base, with 6 bases left in between. CDR3 sequence (DNA): TGTGCCAGCAGCTCAGGGAACACTGAAGCTTTCTTT. It encodes CASSSGNTEAFF.

On this clone: Within the sample, other DNA sequences also encode this same CDR3. The chain couples TRBV27 to TRBJ1-1; D is unclear. The germline V and J ends were trimmed by 4 bases and 1 base, with 7 bases remaining between them. Germline-derived CDR1 and CDR2 are MNHEY and SMNVEV (reference sequence). The CDR3 has 13 residues. The CDR3 spells CASSSGGNTEAFF. CDR3 DNA: TGTGCCAGCAGTTCGGGTGGGAACACTGAAGCTTTCTTT.

This chain connects TRBV5-1 to TRBJ2-1; 10 nucleotides agree with TRBD2. The CDR3 totals 17 residues. CDR1 SGHRS and CDR2 YFSETQ come from the germline V gene. The V and J ends lost 4 bases and 9 bases, in that order; junction bases with no gene match: 16. CDR3 in amino acids: CASSGKGLAGVDSEQFF. In nucleotides, the CDR3 is TGCGCCAGCAGCGGGAAGGGTCTAGCGGGAGTAGACAGTGAGCAGTTCTTC. Full variable domain (missing parts from reference TRBV5-1 and TRBJ2-1): KAGVTQTPRYLIKTRGQQVTLSCSPISGHRSVSWYQQTPGQGLQFLFEYFSETQRNKGNFPGRFSGRQFSNSRSEMNVSTLELGDSALYLCASSGKGLAGVDSEQFFGPGTRLTVL.

The chain recombines TRBV27 with TRBJ2-6; TRBD1 or TRBD2 may be the D gene (5 bases each). The ends were cut back, 1 base at V and 0 bases at J, with 16 bases in the middle. This CDR3 region has 19 residues. CDR1 is MNHEY and CDR2 is SMNVEV in the germline V gene (reference sequence). CDR3 sequence reads: CASSLYSGTATSGANVLTF. The CDR3 DNA is TGTGCCAGCAGTTTATACTCCGGGACCGCTACCTCTGGGGCCAACGTCCTGACTTTC.

The V call is TRBV27, the J call TRBJ1-6; 8 bases are shared with TRBD1. Germline V gene lookup returns CDR1 MNHEY and CDR2 SMNVEV (reference sequence). This CDR3 has 15 amino acids. V trimming: 6 bases; J trimming: 7 bases; junction bases outside the gene matches: 8. The CDR3 coding sequence is TGTGCCAGCAGGATCGGGACAGGAGTAAATTCACCCCTCCACTTT. Translating gives CASRIGTGVNSPLHF.

J is TRBJ2-5 and V is TRBV15; the match to TRBD2 covers 9 bases. The J call may be wrong; the DNA end is better matched by TRBJ2-7. From germline, CDR1 is LNHNV and CDR2 YYDKDF (reference sequence). This CDR3 contains 16 residues. CDR3 DNA: TGTGCCACCAGCTCGAGGGCGGGGGGGTCGGCCTACGAGCAGTACTTC. It translates to CATSSRAGGSAYEQYF.

The chain has TRBV6-5 and TRBJ1-5, with D hard to call. Germline loops: CDR1 MNHEY, CDR2 SVGAGI. The germline V and J ends were trimmed by 4 bases and 0 bases, with 4 bases remaining between them. The CDR3 spans 13 residues. This CDR3 is CASSSNSNQPQHF. For the CDR3, the DNA is TGTGCCAGCAGTTCCAATAGCAATCAGCCCCAGCATTTT.

V and J are TRBV6-5 and TRBJ2-1; D gene uncertain. The CDR3 runs to 15 residues. The V gene lost 8 bases and the J gene lost 0 bases, with 14 bases spanning the gap. Per germline, CDR1 MNHEY and CDR2 SVGAGI. The CDR3 reads CASFGFGISYNEQFF. CDR3 coding DNA: TGTGCCAGCTTCGGGTTCGGAATCTCCTACAATGAGCAGTTCTTC.

This chain links TRBV12-3 or TRBV12-4 with TRBJ1-1; 11 nucleotides line up with TRBD1. The CDR3 contains 12 residues. V trimming: 6 bases; J trimming: 12 bases; junction bases outside the gene matches: 6. The CDR3 here is CASRSGTGGTFF. CDR3 bases: TGTGCCAGCAGAAGCGGGACAGGGGGAACTTTCTTT.

Regarding this clone: The junction and the germline gene differ at one end; a read error may be behind it. J is TRBJ2-7 and V is TRBV7-3, with 12 bases aligning to TRBD2. Germline CDR1 reads SGHTA; CDR2 reads FQGTGA. This CDR3 comprises 15 residues. In DNA, the CDR3 is TGTACCAGCAGCCCCCGACTAGCGGGAGCTGACGAGCAGTACTTC. This translates into CTSSPRLAGADEQYF.

This clone is large in the sample. The J gene is TRBJ2-7, the V gene TRBV7-9; either TRBD1 or TRBD2 may supply D (5 bases each). V dropped 1 base and J dropped 6 bases, with 10 bases sitting between them. The CDR3 length is 13 residues. Germline V CDR1 and CDR2: SEHNR, FQNEAQ (reference sequence). The CDR3, as DNA: TGTGCCAGCAGCTTAGTGCCGGGACCCGAGCAGTACTTC. This translates into CASSLVPGPEQYF. Using reference TRBV7-9 and TRBJ2-7 for the parts outside the CDR3, the full variable domain is DTGVSQNPRHKITKRGQNVTFRCDPISEHNRLYWYRQTLGQGPEFLTYFQNEAQLEKSRLLSDRFSAERPKGSFSTLEIQRTEQGDSAMYLCASSLVPGPEQYFGPGTRLTVT.

The rearrangement uses TRBV7-8 and TRBJ1-5; 8 positions match TRBD1. The CDR3 sequence is 14 residues long. V dropped 4 bases and J dropped 4; count of bases not matched to a gene: 3. The germline CDR1 and CDR2 sequences are SGHVS and FQNEAQ. CDR3 coding DNA: TGTGCCAGCAGCTCCGACAGGGGAAATCAGCCCCAGCATTTT. Translation: CASSSDRGNQPQHF.

The rearrangement links TRBV21-1 to TRBJ1-2; the table names TRBD1, a call not compared with the DNA. TRBV21-1 is assigned pseudogene status. This CDR3 is 16 amino acids long. The CDR3 protein is CASSKEVDREPDGYTF. In nucleotides, the CDR3 is TGTGCCAGCAGCAAAGAGGTCGACAGGGAGCCGGACGGCTACACCTTC.

Turning to this clone: This sample also contains other DNA sequences that code for the same CDR3. The V call is TRBV7-2, the J call TRBJ2-7; 9 bases agree with TRBD2. This CDR3 spans 15 amino acids. Germline assignment: CDR1 SGHTA and CDR2 FQGNSA. V shed 0 bases and J 0 bases; nucleotides not matched to a gene: 0. The CDR3 sequence: CASSLASGSSYEQYF. The CDR3 region has the DNA TGTGCCAGCAGCTTAGCTAGCGGGAGCTCCTACGAGCAGTACTTC.

This chain uses TRBV7-9 with TRBJ2-1; 7 nucleotides match TRBD2. The CDR3 has 13 amino acids. CDR1 SEHNR and CDR2 FQNEAQ come from the germline V gene (reference sequence). V trimming: 6 bases; J trimming: 14 bases; junction bases outside the gene matches: 13. The CDR3 DNA reads TGTGCCAGCAGTCCTCCGACTAGCCTCAGGGAGTTCTTC. Amino acids: CASSPPTSLREFF. The variable domain in full, with the rest retrieved from reference TRBV7-9 and TRBJ2-1, is DTGVSQNPRHKITKRGQNVTFRCDPISEHNRLYWYRQTLGQGPEFLTYFQNEAQLEKSRLLSDRFSAERPKGSFSTLEIQRTEQGDSAMYLCASSPPTSLREFFGPGTRLTVL.

This chain links TRBV5-6 with TRBJ1-3; TRBD1 aligns across 10 bases. Germline V gene sequence: CDR1 SGHDT, CDR2 YYEEEE. The CDR3 is 18 residues long. With V trimmed by 4 bases and J by 0 bases, 10 bases remained unmatched. CDR3 sequence: CASSRSGTGERSGNTIYF. The CDR3 nucleotides are TGTGCCAGCAGCCGTTCCGGGACAGGGGAGCGCTCTGGAAACACCATATATTTT. The full variable domain, its missing parts supplied by reference TRBV5-6 and TRBJ1-3, is DAGVTQSPTHLIKTRGQQVTLRCSPKSGHDTVSWYQQALGQGPQFIFQYYEEEERQRGNFPDRFSGHQFPNYSSELNVNALLLGDSALYLCASSRSGTGERSGNTIYFGEGSWLTVV.

The chain joins TRBV19 to TRBJ1-5; TRBD1 agrees at 9 bases. Germline CDR1 is LNHDA and CDR2 is SQIVND (reference sequence). The CDR3 spans 15 residues. The V and J ends lost 7 bases and 4 bases, in that order; junction bases with no gene match: 8. In nucleotides, the CDR3 is TGTGCCAGTACCATTGGGACAGGGTCGAATCAGCCCCAGCATTTT. Translated: CASTIGTGSNQPQHF. Supplemented by reference TRBV19 and TRBJ1-5, the full variable domain reads DGGITQSPKYLFRKEGQNVTLSCEQNLNHDAMYWYRQDPGQGLRLIYYSQIVNDFQKGDIAEGYSVSREKKESFPLTVTSAQKNPTAFYLCASTIGTGSNQPQHFGDGTRLSIL.

This clone was detected once. The chain recombines TRBV28 with TRBJ1-2; 9 bases are shared with TRBD1. The CDR3 is 15 residues long. V gave up 4 bases and J gave up 5 bases; unmatched junction bases: 8. CDR1 and CDR2 from the germline V gene are MDHEN and SYDVKM. CDR3 sequence (DNA): TGTGCCAGCAGTTCCTATGACAGGGGGGGGTATGGCTACACCTTC. Amino acids: CASSSYDRGGYGYTF.

The CDR3 DNA reads as TGTGCCAGCAGCTTAGAGGACGCCTACGAGCAGTACTTC. It yields the protein CASSLEDAYEQYF. V and J are TRBV7-2 and TRBJ2-7; D gene uncertain. V lost 1 base, J lost 2 bases, and 6 bases lay in between. The germline V gene has CDR1 SGHTA and CDR2 FQGNSA. The CDR3 extends over 13 amino acids.

The chain couples TRBV5-1 to TRBJ2-3, with 7 bases that match TRBD2. J lost 0 bases, V lost 4 bases, and 5 bases had no gene match. There are 15 residues in the CDR3. CDR1 SGHRS and CDR2 YFSETQ come from the germline V gene. Written as DNA, the CDR3 is TGCGCCAGCAGCGCGATAGCGGGTAGCACAGATACGCAGTATTTT. It is translated as CASSAIAGSTDTQYF.

The chain uses TRBV27 and TRBJ2-3; D is unclear. The CDR3 loop spans 10 amino acids. Germline-derived CDR1 and CDR2 are MNHEY and SMNVEV (reference sequence). Trimming took 6 bases from V and 5 from J, leaving 3 bases between them. This CDR3 reads CASRGDTQYF. CDR3 sequence (DNA): TGTGCCAGCAGGGGAGATACGCAGTATTTT.

V gene TRBV29-1 combines with J gene TRBJ1-4, with a tentative D call TRBD1 (5 bases). The germline CDR1 and CDR2 sequences are SQVTM and ANQGSEA. The CDR3 length is 14 residues. V lost 1 base to trimming and J lost 4 bases, with 10 bases between them. CDR3 loop: CSVEGSGNNEKLFF. The CDR3 DNA reads TGCAGCGTTGAAGGATCAGGGAATAATGAAAAACTGTTTTTT.

This chain connects TRBV7-9 to TRBJ1-6; D is uncertain. This CDR3 contains 15 residues. V was trimmed by 2 bases and J by 7 bases, leaving 12 bases between them. Germline loops: CDR1 SEHNR, CDR2 FQNEAQ (reference sequence). This chain's CDR3 is CASSLSDTFNSPLHF. The DNA for the CDR3 is TGTGCCAGCAGCTTATCTGATACTTTCAATTCACCCCTCCACTTT.

The chain combines TRBV28 with TRBJ2-2; no definite D call. Germline CDR1 is MDHEN and CDR2 is SYDVKM. The CDR3 totals 13 residues. Trimming removed 8 bases from V and 4 bases from J, with 11 bases in between. This CDR3 reads CASGSQSTGELFF. The CDR3 region has the DNA TGTGCCAGCGGCTCCCAGAGCACCGGGGAGCTGTTTTTT.